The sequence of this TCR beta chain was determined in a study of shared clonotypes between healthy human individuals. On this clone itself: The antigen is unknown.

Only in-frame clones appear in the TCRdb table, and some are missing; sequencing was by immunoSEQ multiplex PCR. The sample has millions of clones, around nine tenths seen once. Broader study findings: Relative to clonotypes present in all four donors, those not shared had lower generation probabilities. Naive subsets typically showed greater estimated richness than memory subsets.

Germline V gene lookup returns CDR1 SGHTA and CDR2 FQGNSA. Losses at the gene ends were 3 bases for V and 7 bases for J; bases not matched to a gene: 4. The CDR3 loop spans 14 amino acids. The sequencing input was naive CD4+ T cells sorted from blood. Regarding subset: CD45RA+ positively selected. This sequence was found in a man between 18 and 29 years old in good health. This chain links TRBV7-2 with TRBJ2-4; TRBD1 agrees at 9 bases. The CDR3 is CASSLDRGPNIQYF. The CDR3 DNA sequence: TGTGCCAGCAGCTTGGACAGGGGCCCCAACATTCAGTACTTC.